One and the same sample provided the 15 T cell receptor beta chains below, sequenced in a study of cytomegalovirus exposure and HLA in healthy donors. The table came from immunoSEQ multiplex PCR; TCRdb's copy has only in-frame clones and leaves some out. The table has tens of thousands of clones, roughly 94% seen once. The sequenced material came from PBMCs. The receptors originated from a woman aged 18 to 35 in good health and CMV-seronegative.

This clone ranks as medium-sized. V gene TRBV7-6 combines with J gene TRBJ2-2, with 10 bases lining up with TRBD1. J gave up 5 bases and V 6 bases, and 6 bases lay outside the gene matches. There are 15 residues in the CDR3. Germline CDR1 SGHVS, CDR2 FNYEAQ. Here the CDR3 DNA reads TGTGCCAGCAGTTTTGGACAGGGGGTTACCGGGGAGCTGTTTTTT. Protein: CASSFGQGVTGELFF.

The chain is built from TRBV6-6 and TRBJ1-5; 7 bases are a match to TRBD1. J gave up 4 bases and V 2 bases, and 5 bases lay outside the gene matches. CDR1 and CDR2 (germline): MNHNY, SVGAGI (reference sequence). CDR3 size: 15 residues. CDR3 residues: CASSYDDRANQPQHF. The CDR3 DNA follows: TGTGCCAGCAGTTACGACGACAGGGCTAATCAGCCCCAGCATTTT.

V and J are TRBV6-6 and TRBJ1-4; 8 nucleotides match TRBD1. CDR1 MNHNY and CDR2 SVGAGI come from the germline V gene (reference sequence). The CDR3 is made up of 12 amino acids. V gave up 4 bases and J gave up 10 bases; unmatched junction bases: 2. The CDR3 is CASSSGQGKLFF. The CDR3 nucleotides are TGTGCCAGCAGTTCCGGACAGGGAAAACTGTTTTTT.

About this clone: Germline and junction disagree at one end, which may indicate a read error. This chain uses TRBV7-7 with TRBJ2-3, with no clear D. The germline gives CDR1 SSHAT, CDR2 FNYEAQ (reference sequence). This CDR3 has 14 amino acids. The CDR3 region has the DNA TGTGCTAGCAGCCCCGAGATTAAACCAGATACGCAGTATTTT. It translates to CASSPEIKPDTQYF.

The chain couples TRBV6-1 to TRBJ2-3, with a weak D call TRBD1 (6 bases). V was shortened by 11 bases and J by 1 base, with 13 bases between the two germline ends. CDR3 length equals 13 residues. Germline values: CDR1 MNHNS, CDR2 SASEGT. DNA of the CDR3: TGTGCCGGTGACAGGTTCGGCACAGATACGCAGTATTTT. This gives the protein CAGDRFGTDTQYF.

The chain links TRBV6-1 to TRBJ2-2; 8 bases are a match to TRBD1. CDR1 is MNHNS, CDR2 SASEGT, per germline. J gave up 5 bases and V 5 bases, and 7 bases lay outside the gene matches. The CDR3 contains 15 residues. The CDR3 protein is CASSLRQGWTGELFF. Here the CDR3 DNA reads TGTGCCAGCAGTCTAAGACAGGGGTGGACCGGGGAGCTGTTTTTT.

V gene TRBV2 combines with J gene TRBJ2-5, with TRBD1 matching 8 bases. V was pared by 8 bases and J by 2 bases, with 4 bases of the junction left unmatched. CDR1 and CDR2 from the germline V gene are SNHLY and FYNNEI. This CDR3 is 13 amino acids long. The CDR3, as DNA: TGTGCCAGCGGGGGACAGGCTCAAGAGACCCAGTACTTC. Its protein is CASGGQAQETQYF. Full variable domain (remainder filled in from reference TRBV2 and TRBJ2-5): EPEVTQTPSHQVTQMGQEVILRCVPISNHLYFYWYRQILGQKVEFLVSFYNNEISEKSEIFDDQFSVERPDGSNFTLKIRSTKLEDSAMYFCASGGQAQETQYFGPGTRLLVL.

The CDR3 DNA sequence: TGTGCCAGCATGGGCTTGGGTGAAAAACTGTTTTTT. As protein: CASMGLGEKLFF. V usage is TRBV7-9 and J usage is TRBJ1-4; D is uncertain. The germline V gene has CDR1 SEHNR and CDR2 FQNEAQ (reference sequence). V lost 7 bases to trimming and J lost 7 bases, with 10 bases between them. This CDR3 is 12 amino acids long.

The table lists this clone with a count of one. The chain uses TRBV2 and TRBJ2-1; D perhaps matches TRBD2 (6 bases). Trimming removed 1 base at V and 0 bases at J, with 7 bases between. The CDR3 covers 15 residues. Germline V gene data show CDR1 as SNHLY and CDR2 as FYNNEI. CDR3 sequence reads: CASSEVGGSYNEQFF. The CDR3 nucleotides are TGTGCCAGCAGTGAAGTGGGAGGCTCCTACAATGAGCAGTTCTTC.

The chain links TRBV30 to TRBJ2-1; 10 bases map to TRBD2. J gave up 9 bases and V 0 bases, and 5 bases lay outside the gene matches. Germline V gene lookup returns CDR1 GTSNPN and CDR2 SVGIG (reference sequence). CDR3 length: 14 amino acids. The CDR3 nucleotides read TGTGCCTGGAGTGTGCTAGCGGGGGTCAGTGAGCAGTTCTTC. Its translation: CAWSVLAGVSEQFF.

A single count supports this clone. The genes are TRBV11-3 and TRBJ2-3; 8 bases agree with TRBD2. After removal of 2 bases from V and 4 bases from J, the junction contained 2 bases not matched to a gene. The germline gives CDR1 SGHNT, CDR2 YENEEA. This CDR3 region has 14 residues. This chain's CDR3 is CASSLSAGADTQYF. CDR3 bases: TGTGCCAGCAGCTTATCAGCGGGAGCAGATACGCAGTATTTT.

This clone was seen a single time. The rearrangement links TRBV6-6 to TRBJ1-1, with D possibly TRBD1 on 6 matching bases. Germline V gives CDR1 MNHNY, CDR2 SVGAGI (reference sequence). Trimming stripped 2 bases from V and 0 bases from J, with 10 bases between. There are 15 residues in the CDR3. CDR3 DNA: TGTGCCAGCAGTTACCCCAGGGGAATGAACACTGAAGCTTTCTTT. Its translation is CASSYPRGMNTEAFF.

This chain uses TRBV15 with TRBJ1-2; D unresolved. Trimming removed 0 bases at V and 7 bases at J, with 9 bases between. The V gene's germline CDR1 is LNHNV and CDR2 YYDKDF (reference sequence). The CDR3 loop spans 13 amino acids. CDR3 region: CATSRDLVRGYTF. CDR3 sequence (DNA): TGTGCCACCAGCAGAGATCTAGTACGTGGCTACACCTTC.

V is TRBV5-1 and J is TRBJ2-7; D is unresolved. CDR1 is SGHRS, CDR2 YFSETQ, per germline. CDR3 length: 11 residues. The ends were cut back, 7 bases at V and 1 base at J, with 6 bases in the middle. The DNA of the CDR3 is TGCGCCAGCTCGACTTCCTACGAGCAGTACTTC. Residues: CASSTSYEQYF.

The chain has TRBV6-5 and TRBJ1-1; a possible D gene is TRBD1 (5 bases). The CDR3 length is 14 residues. Germline assignment: CDR1 MNHEY and CDR2 SVGAGI. Trimming stripped 2 bases from V and 0 bases from J, with 7 bases between. The CDR3 nucleotides read TGTGCCAGCAGTTACCTAGGGGTGAACACTGAAGCTTTCTTT. This translates into CASSYLGVNTEAFF.